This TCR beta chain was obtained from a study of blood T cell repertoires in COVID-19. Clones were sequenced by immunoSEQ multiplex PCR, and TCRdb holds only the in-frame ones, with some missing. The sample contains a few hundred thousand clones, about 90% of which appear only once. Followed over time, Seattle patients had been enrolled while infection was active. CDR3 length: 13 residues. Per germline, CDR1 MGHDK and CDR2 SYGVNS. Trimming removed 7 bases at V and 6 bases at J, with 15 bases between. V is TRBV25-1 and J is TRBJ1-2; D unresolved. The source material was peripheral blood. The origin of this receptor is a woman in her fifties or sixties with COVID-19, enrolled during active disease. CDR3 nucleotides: TGTGCCAGCAAATTCTCTGGCGGCGATGGCTACACCTTC. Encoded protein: CASKFSGGDGYTF.